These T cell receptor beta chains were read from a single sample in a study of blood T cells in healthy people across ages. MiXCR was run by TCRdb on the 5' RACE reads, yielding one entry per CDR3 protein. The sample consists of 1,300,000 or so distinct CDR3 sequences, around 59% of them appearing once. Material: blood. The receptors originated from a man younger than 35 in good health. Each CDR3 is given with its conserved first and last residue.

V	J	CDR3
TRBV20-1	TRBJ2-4	CSASSASGNIQYF
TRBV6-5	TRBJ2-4	CATVAGGDNIQYF
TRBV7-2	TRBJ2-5	CASSLFPLATQETQYF
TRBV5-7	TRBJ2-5	CASSLAGLSYNEQYF
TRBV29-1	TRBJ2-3	CSVASSGGVDTQYF
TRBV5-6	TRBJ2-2	CASSKFRTGELFF
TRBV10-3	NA	CATRTGESSEQYF
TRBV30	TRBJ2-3	CAWSGSPDTDTQYF
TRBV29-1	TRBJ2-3	CSGTDEGYTDTQYF
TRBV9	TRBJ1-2	CASSVDSPTPHYGYTF
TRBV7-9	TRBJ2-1	CASSLPGLVRNGQFF
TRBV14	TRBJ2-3	CASSHLLPASTDTQYF
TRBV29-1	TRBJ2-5	CSVGSGIEETQYF
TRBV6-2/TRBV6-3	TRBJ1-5	CASSSDRESGQPQHF
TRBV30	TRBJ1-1	CAWTRDTYTEAFF
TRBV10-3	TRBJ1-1	CAISESRGFVNTEAFF
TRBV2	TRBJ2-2	CASSAKGANTGELFF
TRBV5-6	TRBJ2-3	CASSLAGGELHTDTQYF
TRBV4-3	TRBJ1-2	CASSQALNYGYTF
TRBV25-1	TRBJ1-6	CASSDGQGFTNSPLHF
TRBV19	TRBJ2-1	CASWGGLNEQFF
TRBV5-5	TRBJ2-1	CASSHMETSGRFNEQFF
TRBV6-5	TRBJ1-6	CASSQDGNSPLHF
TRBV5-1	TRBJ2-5	CASSLPMRYQETQYF
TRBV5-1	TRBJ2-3	CASSPRLVQGADTQYF
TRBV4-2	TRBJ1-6	CASSQEGRTTSPLHF
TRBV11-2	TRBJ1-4	CASSPWTARDEKLFF
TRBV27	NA	CASKAGGPGYEQYF
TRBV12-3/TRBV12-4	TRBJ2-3	CASIPLAGTSAFTDTQYF
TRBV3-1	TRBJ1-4	CASSPSRVGEKLFF
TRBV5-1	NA	CASSTSGGLYNEQYF
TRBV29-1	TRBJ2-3	CSVEGLALGADTQYF
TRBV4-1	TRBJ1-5	CASSPIDRAQLLDNQPQHF
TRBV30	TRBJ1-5	CAWTVGNQPQHF
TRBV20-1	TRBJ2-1	CSAAGQTSLHEQFF
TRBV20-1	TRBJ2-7	CSARDQDSFYEQYF
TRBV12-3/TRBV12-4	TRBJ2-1	CASSLVANPYNEQFF
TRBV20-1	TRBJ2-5	CSARVGDQETQYF
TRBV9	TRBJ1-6	CASSEVGVGSPLHF
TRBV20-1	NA	CSAIGLAGAPYEQYF
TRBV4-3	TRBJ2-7	CASSQDVGNYEQYF
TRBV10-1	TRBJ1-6	CASTRSPLHF
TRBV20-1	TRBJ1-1	CSASPTGSTEAFF
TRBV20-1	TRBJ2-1	CSAILAGVEYNEQFF
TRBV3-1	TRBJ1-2	CASSQETVARGYTF
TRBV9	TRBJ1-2	CASSPVGQGYGYTF
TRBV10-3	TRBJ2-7	CATGSPDGGAHEQYF
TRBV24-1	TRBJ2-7	CATSDPNQAVYEQYF
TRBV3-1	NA	CASSRRYNEQYF
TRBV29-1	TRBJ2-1	CSVASRGGSYNEQFF